Here is one T cell receptor (beta chain) with its context. The CDR3 has 17 residues. Germline assignment: CDR1 MNHEY and CDR2 SMNVEV (reference sequence). The V end was cut by 1 base, the J end by 6 bases, with 18 bases between. This entry comes from a study of blood T cells in healthy people across ages. A J-beta primer mix and a sample-barcoded 5' primer were used in a second PCR of about 7 to 11 cycles. Every sample returned 3 million or more CDR3-containing paired-end reads. Via MiXCR, TCRdb re-called the 5' RACE reads, giving one row per CDR3 protein. The top ten clones hold 15% to 20% of a sample with under 1,000,000 distinct CDR3 sequences, roughly 46% of them seen once. The authors extracted at least 5.5 micrograms of total RNA per sample.

V usage is TRBV27 and J usage is TRBJ1-4; possibly TRBD1 for D (5 bases). The TCR originated in a man older than 75 in good health. The sequenced sample was blood. CDR3: CASSLFDRLYCYEKLFF. The CDR3 DNA is TGTGCCAGCAGTTTATTCGACAGACTCTATTGTTATGAAAAACTGTTTTTT.